These 16 T cell receptor beta chains came from one sample sequenced in a study of shared clonotypes between healthy human individuals. TCRdb's copy holds only in-frame clones and misses some; the assay was immunoSEQ multiplex PCR. The repertoire includes more than 900,000 clones, around three quarters of them detected once, and around 0.6% sits in the top ten. The sample consisted of memory CD4+ T cells from PBMCs. Subset defined: CD45RA-negative fraction. The receptors here all came from a man younger than 35 in good health. Some clones in this sample may be carry-over from other donors' samples.

The J gene is TRBJ1-2, the V gene TRBV6-1; D perhaps matches TRBD1 (6 bases). From germline, CDR1 is MNHNS and CDR2 SASEGT. The V end lost 10 bases, the J end lost 4 bases, and 13 bases lay between the germline ends. This CDR3 has 12 residues. The CDR3 coding sequence is TGTGCCATCACAGGGAGGGGCTATGGCTACACCTTC. The encoded protein is CAITGRGYGYTF.

The chain uses TRBV27 and TRBJ2-7; D remains unclear. This CDR3 has 13 residues. The germline CDR1 and CDR2 sequences are MNHEY and SMNVEV (reference sequence). V lost 7 bases and J 2 bases, leaving 12 bases between the germline ends. CDR3 nucleotide sequence: TGTGCCAGCAATCCGACTGGTCCCTACGAGCAGTACTTC. It is translated as CASNPTGPYEQYF.

This clone has only one observation. J is TRBJ2-5 and V is TRBV7-3; TRBD2 aligns across 7 bases. The germline CDR1 and CDR2 sequences are SGHTA and FQGTGA. Trimming cost V 0 bases and J 5 bases; bases outside gene matches: 3. This CDR3 is built from 14 residues. DNA of the CDR3: TGTGCCAGCAGCTTAACTAGCGGGTCTGAGACCCAGTACTTC. Encoded protein: CASSLTSGSETQYF.

This rearrangement joins TRBV7-9 to TRBJ2-5; TRBD1 matches at 7 bases. Gene TRBJ2-7 matches the end of the DNA better, so the J call may be wrong. This CDR3 is 12 amino acids long. Germline V gene sequence: CDR1 SEHNR, CDR2 FQNEAQ (reference sequence). CDR3 sequence (DNA): TGTGCCAGCAGCCTGACAGGGAACGAGCAGTACTTC. Amino acids: CASSLTGNEQYF.

Details on this clone: Other DNA variants within this sample encode the same CDR3. J is TRBJ2-6 and V is TRBV28; D might be TRBD1 (5 bases). The ends were cut back, 2 bases at V and 1 base at J, with 6 bases in the middle. Germline CDR1 MDHEN, CDR2 SYDVKM. This CDR3 has 15 amino acids. CDR3 sequence reads: CASSLTGSGANVLTF. CDR3 DNA sequence: TGTGCCAGCAGTTTAACAGGATCTGGGGCCAACGTCCTGACTTTC. The full variable domain, with the rest looked up from reference TRBV28 and TRBJ2-6, is DVKVTQSSRYLVKRTGEKVFLECVQDMDHENMFWYRQDPGLGLRLIYFSYDVKMKEKGDIPEGYSVSREKKERFSLILESASTNQTSMYLCASSLTGSGANVLTFGAGSRLTVL.

This clone was observed once. The chain is built from TRBV5-1 and TRBJ2-5, with a tentative D call TRBD2 (5 bases). The V end was cut by 2 bases, the J end by 2 bases, with 10 bases between. Looked up from germline, CDR1 is SGHRS and CDR2 is YFSETQ. The CDR3 consists of 14 residues. The CDR3 protein is CASSLIRRQETQYF. CDR3 sequence (DNA): TGCGCCAGCAGCTTAATAAGGAGGCAAGAGACCCAGTACTTC.

V usage is TRBV9 and J usage is TRBJ2-7, with D maybe TRBD1 (6 bases). From germline, CDR1 is SGDLS and CDR2 YYNGEE. With 3 bases removed from V and 1 base from J, the gap between germline ends came to 8 bases. The CDR3 loop spans 13 amino acids. CDR3 nucleotides: TGTGCCAGCAGCGGCAGGGGTTCCTACGAGCAGTACTTC. This translates into CASSGRGSYEQYF.

The chain carries TRBV27 and TRBJ2-7, with D tentatively TRBD2 (6 bases). With 4 bases removed from V and 2 bases from J, the gap between germline ends came to 9 bases. Germline assignment: CDR1 MNHEY and CDR2 SMNVEV (reference sequence). The length of the CDR3 is 13 residues. This chain's CDR3 is CASSWAGTYEQYF. DNA of the CDR3: TGTGCCAGCAGTTGGGCGGGAACCTACGAGCAGTACTTC.

This rearrangement joins TRBV28 to TRBJ1-1; 10 bases are a match to TRBD1. The CDR3 has 15 residues. The J segment lost 5 bases and the V segment lost 2 bases, leaving 5 bases of the junction unmatched. Germline assignment: CDR1 MDHEN and CDR2 SYDVKM. CDR3 region: CASSLRGQGWTEAFF. The CDR3 coding sequence is TGTGCCAGCAGTTTAAGGGGACAGGGGTGGACTGAAGCTTTCTTT.

The genes are TRBV29-1 and TRBJ2-1, with TRBD2 identical over 9 bases. Germline-derived CDR1 and CDR2 are SQVTM and ANQGSEA. V lost 5 bases, J lost 2 bases, and 13 bases stayed unmatched. There are 17 residues in the CDR3. CDR3 sequence: CSVWASGKLRAYNEQFF. CDR3 coding DNA: TGCAGCGTTTGGGCTAGCGGGAAACTCCGGGCCTACAATGAGCAGTTCTTC.

The chain combines TRBV7-2 with TRBJ2-7; no clear D gene. The V and J ends lost 7 bases and 2 bases respectively, with 15 bases between them. Germline-derived CDR1 and CDR2 are SGHTA and FQGNSA. The CDR3 is made up of 14 amino acids. The chain's CDR3 is CASTPTKLTYEQYF. In DNA form, the CDR3 reads TGTGCCAGCACCCCAACAAAGCTAACCTACGAGCAGTACTTC.

This clone was counted only a few times. The genes are TRBV4-1 and TRBJ2-5, with 8 bases matching TRBD1. This CDR3 is 17 amino acids long. The germline V gene has CDR1 MGHRA and CDR2 YSYEKL. The trim removed 4 bases at V and 5 bases at J, leaving 15 bases unmatched. Here the CDR3 reads CASSRAPPGQGAETQYF. Written as DNA, the CDR3 is TGCGCCAGCAGCCGGGCCCCCCCGGGTCAGGGGGCTGAGACCCAGTACTTC.

This clone was recorded once. The CDR3 region is CASSSTQGSNNQPQHF. In DNA form, the CDR3 reads TGTGCCAGCTCATCTACGCAGGGGTCAAACAATCAGCCCCAGCATTTT. The rearrangement links TRBV18 to TRBJ1-5; perhaps TRBD1 as D (6 bases). V gave up 5 bases and J gave up 3 bases, with 17 bases separating them. Looked up from germline, CDR1 is KGHSH and CDR2 is LQKENI. This CDR3 has 16 amino acids.

The rearrangement joins TRBV12-5 to TRBJ2-2; D not certain. The CDR3 spans 17 residues. Per the germline V gene, CDR1 is LGHNT and CDR2 is FRNRAP. V was clipped by 0 bases and J by 1 base, with 12 bases between them. CDR3 sequence (DNA): TGTGCTAGTGGTTTGGTATCGGGCAGAATGAACACCGGGGAGCTGTTTTTT. Protein product: CASGLVSGRMNTGELFF. Full variable domain (remainder filled in from reference TRBV12-5 and TRBJ2-2): DARVTQTPRHKVTEMGQEVTMRCQPILGHNTVFWYRQTMMQGLELLAYFRNRAPLDDSGMPKDRFSAEMPDATLATLKIQPSEPRDSAVYFCASGLVSGRMNTGELFFGEGSRLTVL.

The rearrangement links TRBV7-8 to TRBJ2-3; perhaps TRBD2 as D (6 bases). V was clipped by 4 bases and J by 0 bases, with 17 bases between them. CDR1 is SGHVS and CDR2 is FQNEAQ in the germline V gene. The CDR3 runs to 17 residues. CDR3: CASSSHRLSGSTDTQYF. The CDR3, as DNA: TGTGCCAGCAGCTCTCATAGACTAAGCGGGAGCACAGATACGCAGTATTTT.

Here the CDR3 reads CAWTRRLGAGLYF. The CDR3 DNA reads TGTGCCTGGACGCGGAGGTTGGGGGCTGGATTGTACTTC. The chain links TRBV30 to TRBJ2-7, with TRBD1 as a possible D gene (6 bases). The V gene's germline CDR1 is GTSNPN and CDR2 SVGIG (reference sequence). The germline V and J ends were trimmed by 4 bases and 12 bases, with 22 bases remaining between them. The CDR3 consists of 13 residues.